Sequencing of this T cell receptor (beta chain) was carried out in a study of shared T cell receptors in the human thymus. Germline V CDR1 and CDR2: LNHNV, YYDKDF (reference sequence). With 1 base removed from V and 5 bases from J, the gap between germline ends came to 27 bases. This CDR3 has 20 residues. Here immunoSEQ multiplex PCR was the method, and the copy in TCRdb shows in-frame clones only, minus some. The sample consists of 500,000 to 750,000 clones, approximately 90% of them appearing once. The sample was also reused in another study, on human thymus T cells. That source adds: The donors were infants in Finland with congenital heart defects, otherwise immunologically healthy. During corrective heart surgery, resections were taken, and the thymus tissue came from them. It looked as if thymic and blood repertoires used V and J genes in a biased way. Related research examined unrelated individuals and reported that their thymic repertoires overlapped highly.

This TCR was recovered from a boy under three years old with a congenital heart defect. The rearrangement uses TRBV15 and TRBJ1-5, with D perhaps TRBD1 (6 bases). What was sequenced was thymocytes. In nucleotides, the CDR3 is TGTGCCACCAGCAGAGTAGGCAGGGGTATCATGGCCTCATGTCATCAGCCCCAGCATTTT. It encodes CATSRVGRGIMASCHQPQHF.